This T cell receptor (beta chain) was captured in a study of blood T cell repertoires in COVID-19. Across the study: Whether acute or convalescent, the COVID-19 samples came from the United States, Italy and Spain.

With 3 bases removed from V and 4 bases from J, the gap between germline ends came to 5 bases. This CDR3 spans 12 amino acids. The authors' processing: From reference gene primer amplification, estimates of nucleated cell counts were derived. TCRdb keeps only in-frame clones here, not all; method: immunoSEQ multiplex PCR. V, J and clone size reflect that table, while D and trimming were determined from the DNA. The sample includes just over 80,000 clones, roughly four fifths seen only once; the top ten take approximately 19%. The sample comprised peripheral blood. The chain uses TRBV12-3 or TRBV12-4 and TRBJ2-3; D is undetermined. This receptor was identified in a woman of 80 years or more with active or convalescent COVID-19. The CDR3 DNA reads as TGTGCCAGCAGTTTGGCCTCAGATACGCAGTATTTT. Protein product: CASSLASDTQYF.